Shown below are 17 T cell receptor beta chains from a single sample sequenced in a study of T cell changes during pregnancy in multiple sclerosis. Assay: immunoSEQ multiplex PCR; the TCRdb copy retains only in-frame clones and omits some. The table has about 65,000 clones, approximately 92% seen once. The sequences come from CD8+ T cells from peripheral blood mononuclear cells, collected in the third trimester of pregnancy. The receptors stem from a female donor in good health, enrolled as a control in a pregnancy study.

A single count supports this clone. The chain employs TRBV9 and TRBJ1-1; D might be TRBD1 (6 bases). Germline V gene sequence: CDR1 SGDLS, CDR2 YYNGEE. Trimming cost V 4 bases and J 1 base, with 8 bases left between them. This CDR3 contains 13 residues. The CDR3 DNA is TGTGCCAGCAGCAAGGACAGGAACACTGAAGCTTTCTTT. Translating it yields CASSKDRNTEAFF.

This chain uses TRBV5-6 with TRBJ1-4, with D possibly matching TRBD1 (5 bases). Germline V gene data show CDR1 as SGHDT and CDR2 as YYEEEE. The CDR3 runs to 15 residues. V lost 1 base and J lost 4, with 11 bases in between. Here the CDR3 DNA reads TGTGCCAGCAGCTTGTTGAGCCAGGGTAATGAAAAACTGTTTTTT. This sequence encodes CASSLLSQGNEKLFF.

The V gene is TRBV5-6, the J gene TRBJ2-7; the match to TRBD2 covers 8 bases. This CDR3 has 14 amino acids. V lost 4 bases to trimming and J lost 4 bases; unmatched junction nucleotides: 7. CDR1 and CDR2 (germline): SGHDT, YYEEEE. Written as DNA, the CDR3 is TGTGCCAGCAGCCTAGGGGGGACTAGTTACGAGCAGTACTTC. It translates to CASSLGGTSYEQYF. Full variable domain (rest looked up from reference TRBV5-6 and TRBJ2-7): DAGVTQSPTHLIKTRGQQVTLRCSPKSGHDTVSWYQQALGQGPQFIFQYYEEEERQRGNFPDRFSGHQFPNYSSELNVNALLLGDSALYLCASSLGGTSYEQYFGPGTRLTVT.

The CDR3 bases are TGTGCCAGCAGTTCCATGTCTAGCGGGGGCATAACGACCCAGTACTTC. Protein product: CASSSMSSGGITTQYF. The chain uses TRBV27 and TRBJ2-5; 10 nucleotides align to TRBD2. CDR1 MNHEY and CDR2 SMNVEV come from the germline V gene (reference sequence). CDR3 length: 16 amino acids. After removal of 4 bases from V and 7 bases from J, the junction contained 12 bases not matched to a gene.

The rearrangement joins TRBV6-5 to TRBJ1-4; no clear D. Trimming left V 0 bases short and J 10 bases short, with 12 bases between. The germline V gene encodes CDR1 MNHEY and CDR2 SVGAGI. This CDR3 spans 14 amino acids. CDR3 DNA sequence: TGTGCCAGCAGTTACTCGTGGTCGAGAGGAAAACTGTTTTTT. It is translated as CASSYSWSRGKLFF.

The chain couples TRBV4-1 to TRBJ1-4; possible D gene TRBD1, 6 bases. CDR1 and CDR2 from the germline V gene are MGHRA and YSYEKL. V lost 4 bases and J lost 3, with 15 bases in between. The CDR3 length is 16 residues. CDR3 protein: CASSPDSRGPNEKLFF. CDR3 bases: TGCGCCAGCAGCCCCGACTCCAGGGGCCCTAATGAAAAACTGTTTTTT.

The chain has TRBV13 and TRBJ2-3, with D uncertain. V lost 5 bases and J lost 2, with 5 bases in between. Looked up from germline, CDR1 is PRHDT and CDR2 is FYEKMQ (reference sequence). The CDR3 extends over 12 amino acids. The CDR3 spells CASSPPTDTQYF. In nucleotides, the CDR3 is TGTGCCAGCAGCCCTCCCACAGATACGCAGTATTTT.

The chain joins TRBV7-2 to TRBJ1-4; the D is unclear. Germline assignment: CDR1 SGHTA and CDR2 FQGNSA. Trimming stripped 5 bases from V and 0 bases from J, with 13 bases between. The CDR3 covers 16 residues. The CDR3 is CASSDSVFATNEKLFF. CDR3 coding DNA: TGTGCCAGCAGCGACTCGGTATTTGCAACTAATGAAAAACTGTTTTTT.

The chain employs TRBV7-9 and TRBJ1-1, with D uncertain. CDR1 SEHNR and CDR2 FQNEAQ come from the germline V gene (reference sequence). Between the trimmed V and J ends, which lost 1 base and 2 bases, there was a span of 8 bases. The CDR3 runs to 14 residues. CDR3 in amino acids: CASSLVAENTEAFF. CDR3 in DNA: TGTGCCAGCAGCTTAGTTGCAGAAAACACTGAAGCTTTCTTT.

In its sample, this clone is medium-sized. This chain links TRBV18 with TRBJ1-2; possibly TRBD1 for D (5 bases). From germline, CDR1 is KGHSH and CDR2 LQKENI. CDR3 size: 13 residues. V lost 4 bases to trimming and J lost 5 bases, with 11 bases between them. The DNA of the CDR3 is TGTGCCAGCTCACGCGGGACGGAATATGGCTACACCTTC. Translating it yields CASSRGTEYGYTF.

This clone occurred once. This rearrangement joins TRBV9 to TRBJ2-1; TRBD2 matches at 9 bases. The J segment lost 5 bases and the V segment lost 7 bases, leaving 22 bases of the junction unmatched. Germline loops: CDR1 SGDLS, CDR2 YYNGEE. The CDR3 runs 19 residues. The CDR3 DNA sequence: TGTGCCAGCGCTTGGACATCTAGTGCCGGAGCGGGGGGAAACAATGAGCAGTTCTTC. This encodes CASAWTSSAGAGGNNEQFF.

This chain links TRBV4-3 with TRBJ2-2; tentatively, D is TRBD1 (6 bases). The V and J ends lost 1 base and 4 bases respectively, with 10 bases between them. Germline-derived CDR1 and CDR2 are LGHNA and YSLEER. The CDR3 runs to 15 residues. CDR3 amino acids: CASSQVTGSTGELFF. DNA for the CDR3: TGCGCCAGCAGCCAAGTCACAGGGAGCACCGGGGAGCTGTTTTTT.

The V and J genes are TRBV5-4 and TRBJ1-1, with D possibly being TRBD1 (6 bases). Germline V gene sequence: CDR1 SGHNT, CDR2 YYREEE (reference sequence). The CDR3 has 14 amino acids. Trimming left V 0 bases short and J 7 bases short, with 13 bases between. The CDR3 DNA reads TGTGCCAGCAGCTTGGCAGGGGCTGCGGATGAAGCTTTCTTT. Translated, it gives CASSLAGAADEAFF.

This sequence joins TRBV7-8 and TRBJ1-3; D remains ambiguous. The CDR3 contains 11 residues. Germline V gene data show CDR1 as SGHVS and CDR2 as FQNEAQ. V was shortened by 1 base and J by 9 bases, with 4 bases between the two germline ends. The CDR3 DNA follows: TGTGCCAGCAGCTTAGATAGCACCATATATTTT. Its translation: CASSLDSTIYF. The entire variable domain, with the rest obtained from reference TRBV7-8 and TRBJ1-3, is as follows: GAGVSQSPRYKVAKRGQDVALRCDPISGHVSLFWYQQALGQGPEFLTYFQNEAQLDKSGLPSDRFFAERPEGSVSTLKIQRTQQEDSAVYLCASSLDSTIYFGEGSWLTVV.

The chain has TRBV9 and TRBJ2-3; 11 bases line up with TRBD1. CDR1 is SGDLS and CDR2 is YYNGEE in the germline V gene. The V gene end was trimmed by 1 base and the J gene end by 3 bases; junction bases not matched to a gene: 13. CDR3 size: 19 residues. The CDR3 bases are TGTGCCAGCAGCGTATCACCACCGAGGACAGGGGGCGGGACAGATACGCAGTATTTT. It yields the protein CASSVSPPRTGGGTDTQYF.

This chain connects TRBV9 to TRBJ2-7; D call uncertain. The V and J ends lost 0 bases and 1 base respectively, with 8 bases between them. The germline V gene has CDR1 SGDLS and CDR2 YYNGEE. There are 14 residues in the CDR3. Here the CDR3 reads CASSVGGPSYEQYF. CDR3 nucleotide sequence: TGTGCCAGCAGCGTAGGTGGCCCTTCCTACGAGCAGTACTTC.

This clone has only one observation. This chain uses TRBV4-1 with TRBJ2-7; D may be TRBD1 (6 bases). The V end lost 4 bases, the J end lost 5 bases, and 18 bases lay between the germline ends. The CDR3 extends over 15 amino acids. CDR1 is MGHRA and CDR2 is YSYEKL in the germline V gene. The CDR3 DNA sequence: TGCGCCAGCAGCCTCCGACCCTCTGGGGGCCACGAGCAGTACTTC. Encoded protein: CASSLRPSGGHEQYF.